These 10 T cell receptor beta chains came from one sample sequenced in a study of blood T cell repertoires in COVID-19 (dated by TCRdb to the early 2020s). Receptors were amplified or captured by the immunoSEQ multiplex PCR assay. In TCRdb, the immuneACCESS table is reduced to in-frame sequences with V and J assigned. These tables do not hold every clone; where another copy was compared, an unresolved V gene accounts for under half, and the others remain unexplained. The sample table lists 170,000 or so clones, roughly 84% of them with a count of one. The top ten clonotypes cover roughly 1.4% of the sample. The sample was peripheral blood. These receptors all stem from a human donor in a cohort sampled during active COVID-19.

In DNA, the CDR3 is TGTGCCAGCAGCCCCGGGACAGGGGAAAGCAATCAGCCCCAGCATTTT. This translates into CASSPGTGESNQPQHF. V gene TRBV7-8 combines with J gene TRBJ1-5, with 10 bases identical to TRBD1. J lost 1 base, V lost 5 bases, and 5 bases had no gene match. The germline gives CDR1 SGHVS, CDR2 FQNEAQ. The CDR3 has 16 residues.

This chain uses TRBV16 with TRBJ1-6; possible D gene TRBD1, 5 bases. The ends were cut back, 3 bases at V and 5 bases at J, with 8 bases in the middle. The CDR3 covers 14 residues. The germline V gene has CDR1 KGHSY and CDR2 FQNENV. DNA of the CDR3: TGTGCCAGCAGCCAGACAGAAGATAATTCACCCCTCCACTTT. The encoded protein is CASSQTEDNSPLHF.

The rearrangement uses TRBV28 and TRBJ2-7; D is uncertain. The V and J ends lost 3 bases and 2 bases respectively, with 8 bases between them. The V gene's germline CDR1 is MDHEN and CDR2 SYDVKM. The CDR3 is 13 amino acids. CDR3 DNA sequence: TGTGCCAGCAGTTTCTTCCTTACCTACGAGCAGTACTTC. Amino acid sequence: CASSFFLTYEQYF.

The chain is built from TRBV6-5 and TRBJ2-7; 9 bases agree with TRBD1. In germline, CDR1 is MNHEY, CDR2 SVGAGI. V was pared by 2 bases and J by 5 bases, with 7 bases of the junction left unmatched. The CDR3 loop spans 15 amino acids. The CDR3 reads CASSYRTGADHEQYF. Here the CDR3 DNA reads TGTGCCAGCAGTTACCGGACAGGGGCTGACCACGAGCAGTACTTC.

This chain joins TRBV5-1 and TRBJ1-2, with a tentative D call TRBD1 (5 bases). Germline assignment: CDR1 SGHRS and CDR2 YFSETQ. The CDR3 has 13 residues. The V end lost 5 bases, the J end lost 6 bases, and 14 bases lay between the germline ends. The CDR3 loop reads CASRMQGKDGYTF. The DNA of the CDR3 is TGCGCCAGCAGGATGCAGGGTAAGGATGGCTACACCTTC.

The chain carries TRBV18 and TRBJ1-3; D not certain. The CDR3 consists of 16 residues. Germline CDR1 reads KGHSH; CDR2 reads LQKENI. V was cut by 3 bases and J by 0 bases, with 12 bases left in between. The CDR3 loop is CASSPADSRSGNTIYF. CDR3 DNA: TGTGCCAGCTCACCCGCCGATAGCCGCTCTGGAAACACCATATATTTT.

The rearrangement joins TRBV10-1 to TRBJ2-1; D is perhaps TRBD2 (6 bases). This CDR3 is built from 14 residues. The germline V gene has CDR1 WNHNN and CDR2 SYGVQD (reference sequence). V shed 7 bases and J shed 9 bases, with 19 bases lying between them. The CDR3 sequence is CASTSRQGLGEQFF. CDR3 DNA sequence: TGCGCCAGCACCAGTCGTCAGGGACTGGGTGAGCAGTTCTTC.

The chain carries TRBV5-1 and TRBJ2-2, with 11 nucleotides matching TRBD2. J lost 0 bases, V lost 0 bases, and 4 bases had no gene match. The CDR3 covers 18 residues. The germline V gene has CDR1 SGHRS and CDR2 YFSETQ. As DNA, the CDR3 is TGCGCCAGCAGCTTGGGGGGACTAGCGGACGCGAACACCGGGGAGCTGTTTTTT. This encodes CASSLGGLADANTGELFF.

This clone is a singleton in its sample. The rearrangement uses TRBV5-1 and TRBJ1-4, with a weak D call TRBD1 (6 bases). CDR1 is SGHRS and CDR2 is YFSETQ in the germline V gene. This CDR3 has 15 amino acids. The V end was cut by 4 bases, the J end by 4 bases, with 14 bases between. DNA of the CDR3: TGCGCCAGCAGCCTTTCAGGGGCGATTAATGAAAAACTGTTTTTT. Its translation: CASSLSGAINEKLFF.

The rearrangement joins TRBV6-2 or TRBV6-3 to TRBJ2-6, with D possibly being TRBD1 (6 bases). This CDR3 has 15 residues. CDR1 and CDR2 (germline): MNHEY, SVGEGT. The germline V and J ends were trimmed by 5 bases and 0 bases, with 8 bases remaining between them. The CDR3 loop reads CASSPTGSGANVLTF. The CDR3 DNA sequence: TGTGCCAGCAGTCCGACAGGCTCTGGGGCCAACGTCCTGACTTTC.